This T cell receptor beta chain was recorded in a study of cytomegalovirus exposure and HLA in healthy donors. With 7 bases removed from V and 2 bases from J, the gap between germline ends came to 17 bases. The CDR3 spans 15 residues. The germline CDR1 and CDR2 sequences are SNHLY and FYNNEI. Notes on this clone: The antigen remains undetermined.

Study results and caveats: In a later analysis, an Asian-associated ancestry cluster reportedly showed fewer N-insertions than the roughly 700-donor mean. Most TCR sequences proved rare, with some public TCRs found in many donors. Later analysis identified a missense DCLRE1C variant that was linked to TCR beta V- and J-gene trimming.

The primer mix had 60 Vbeta and 13 Jbeta primers. Using immunoSEQ multiplex PCR, the repertoire was profiled, and TCRdb retains in-frame clones only, with some absent. Of over 150,000 clones listed, 80% to 85% were seen once; the top ten hold 1.2%. Donors sampled were nominally healthy, though unrecorded immune exposures were likely. The sample comprised PBMCs. This chain joins TRBV2 and TRBJ1-2; no definite D call. This clonotype was obtained from a boy aged 2 to 9 in good health and CMV-seronegative. CDR3 sequence reads: CASNIDEAANYGYTF. CDR3 nucleotides: TGTGCCAGCAATATCGATGAGGCGGCCAACTATGGCTACACCTTC.